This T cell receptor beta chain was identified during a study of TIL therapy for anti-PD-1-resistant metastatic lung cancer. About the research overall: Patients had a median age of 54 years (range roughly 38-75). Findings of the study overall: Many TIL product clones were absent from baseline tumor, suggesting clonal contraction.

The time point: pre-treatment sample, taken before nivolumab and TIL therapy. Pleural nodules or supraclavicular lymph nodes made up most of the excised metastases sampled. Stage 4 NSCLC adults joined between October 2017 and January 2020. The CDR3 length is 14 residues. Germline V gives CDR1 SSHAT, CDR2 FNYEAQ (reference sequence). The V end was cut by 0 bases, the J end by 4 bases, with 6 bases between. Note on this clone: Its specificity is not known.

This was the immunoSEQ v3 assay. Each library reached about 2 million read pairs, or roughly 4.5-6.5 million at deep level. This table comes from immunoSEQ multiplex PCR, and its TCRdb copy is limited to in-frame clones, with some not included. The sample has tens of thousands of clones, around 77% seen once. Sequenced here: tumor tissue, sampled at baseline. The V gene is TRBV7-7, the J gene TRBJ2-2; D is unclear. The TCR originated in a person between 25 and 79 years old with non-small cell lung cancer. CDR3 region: CASSLAESTGELFF. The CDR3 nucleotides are TGTGCCAGCAGCTTAGCAGAGAGCACCGGGGAGCTGTTTTTT.